A selection of T cell receptor beta chains follows, all from one sample in a study of T cells in Graves' hyperthyroidism and ophthalmopathy. TCRdb independently ran MiXCR on the multiplex PCR reads; one entry per CDR3 protein. The sample comprises hundreds of thousands of distinct CDR3 sequences, 15% to 20% of which are singletons, and over 45% rests with the top ten. The sequenced material came from blood. The receptors come from a man aged 40-49 years with Graves' ophthalmopathy. CDR3s include the opening cysteine and the closing phenylalanine or tryptophan. Each record gives: J gene, D gene, clone size, V gene, CDR3 protein, CDR3 DNA. D genes are given only for firm matches. Only part of the rows carry a size: once, few, many, or a class if the clone is expanded.

J: TRBJ2-3
D: TRBD2
size: many
V: TRBV7-2
CDR3: CASRALAGFTDTQYF
DNA: TGTGCCAGCAGAGCTCTAGCGGGTTTTACGGATACGCAGTATTTT

J: TRBJ2-1
D: -
size: many
V: TRBV7-3
CDR3: CASSLKFGEAPEQFF
DNA: TGTGCCAGCAGCTTAAAGTTCGGCGAGGCCCCGGAGCAGTTCTTC

J: TRBJ1-1
D: -
size: few
V: TRBV28
CDR3: CASSSFLNTEAFF
DNA: TGTGCCAGCAGTTCCTTCCTCAACACTGAAGCTTTCTTT

J: TRBJ1-2
D: -
size: -
V: TRBV5-6
CDR3: CASRHATGGYTF
DNA: TGTGCCAGCAGGCACGCCACGGGCGGCTACACCTTC

J: TRBJ1-1
D: -
size: many
V: TRBV7-9
CDR3: CASSARTLKNTEAFF
DNA: TGTGCCAGCAGCGCGAGGACATTGAAGAACACTGAAGCTTTCTTT

J: TRBJ2-1
D: TRBD2
size: many
V: TRBV12-3/TRBV12-4
CDR3: CASSPRGSGWENSYNEQFF
DNA: TGTGCCAGCAGTCCTCGGGGTAGCGGGTGGGAAAACTCCTACAATGAGCAGTTCTTC

J: TRBJ2-5
D: -
size: few
V: TRBV5-1
CDR3: CASSWGRGQGTQYF
DNA: TGCGCCAGCAGCTGGGGGAGAGGACAAGGGACCCAGTACTTC

J: TRBJ2-1
D: -
size: many
V: TRBV12-3/TRBV12-4
CDR3: CASSLALGWGEQFF
DNA: TGTGCCAGCAGTTTAGCGCTTGGGTGGGGTGAGCAGTTCTTC

J: TRBJ2-7
D: TRBD2
size: many
V: TRBV12-3/TRBV12-4
CDR3: CASSAGGGSEQYF
DNA: TGTGCCAGCAGTGCGGGGGGCGGGTCCGAGCAGTACTTC

J: TRBJ2-5
D: -
size: many
V: TRBV28
CDR3: CASSSLSGGQETQYF
DNA: TGTGCCAGCAGTTCGTTGAGCGGTGGCCAAGAGACCCAGTACTTC

J: TRBJ2-1
D: TRBD1
size: -
V: TRBV24-1
CDR3: CATSDFSETGSHEQFF
DNA: TGTGCCACCAGTGATTTTTCCGAGACAGGGAGCCATGAGCAGTTCTTC

J: TRBJ2-3
D: TRBD2
size: many
V: TRBV20-1
CDR3: CSASATAGGSTDTQYF
DNA: TGCAGTGCTAGTGCCACAGCGGGGGGCAGCACAGATACGCAGTATTTT

J: TRBJ1-6
D: -
size: few
V: TRBV6-1
CDR3: CASSLRGVYNSPLHF
DNA: TGTGCCAGCAGCCTGAGGGGGGTCTATAATTCACCCCTCCACTTT

J: TRBJ1-6
D: TRBD1
size: few
V: TRBV12-5
CDR3: CASRQGESYNSPLHF
DNA: TGTGCTAGTCGACAGGGCGAGTCCTATAATTCACCCCTCCACTTT

J: TRBJ2-1
D: -
size: -
V: TRBV14
CDR3: CASSQRLAFNEQFF
DNA: TGTGCCAGCAGCCAACGTTTGGCTTTCAATGAGCAGTTCTTC

J: TRBJ2-1
D: TRBD2
size: many
V: TRBV28
CDR3: CASSLLAGEVEQFF
DNA: TGTGCCAGCAGTCTACTAGCGGGAGAGGTTGAGCAGTTCTTC

J: TRBJ2-5
D: TRBD1
size: many
V: TRBV11-1
CDR3: CASSFFDRDQETQYF
DNA: TGTGCCAGCAGCTTCTTCGACAGGGACCAAGAGACCCAGTACTTC

J: TRBJ1-2
D: -
size: many
V: TRBV7-2
CDR3: CASSPPGNYGYTF
DNA: TGTGCCAGCAGCCCCCCGGGAAACTATGGCTACACCTTC

J: TRBJ2-1
D: TRBD1
size: many
V: TRBV2
CDR3: CASSATGDNEQFF
DNA: TGTGCCAGCAGTGCTACAGGGGACAATGAGCAGTTCTTC

J: TRBJ2-7
D: -
size: many
V: TRBV7-2
CDR3: CASSPRRLDEQYF
DNA: TGTGCCAGCAGCCCTCGCCGACTCGACGAGCAGTACTTC

J: TRBJ2-5
D: TRBD2
size: -
V: TRBV12-3/TRBV12-4
CDR3: CASSLGASGTQTQYF
DNA: TGTGCCAGCAGTTTAGGGGCTAGCGGGACGCAGACCCAGTACTTC

J: TRBJ2-7
D: -
size: -
V: TRBV2
CDR3: CASNPNREKEQYF
DNA: TGTGCCAGCAATCCCAACCGGGAGAAAGAGCAGTACTTC

J: TRBJ2-5
D: TRBD1
size: -
V: TRBV7-9
CDR3: CASSLGSGGQVDQETQYF
DNA: TGTGCCAGCAGCTTAGGAAGTGGGGGACAGGTCGACCAAGAGACCCAGTACTTC

J: TRBJ1-6
D: -
size: -
V: TRBV20-1
CDR3: CSARRGTNSPLHF
DNA: TGCAGTGCTAGACGAGGGACGAATTCACCCCTCCACTTT

J: TRBJ2-2
D: -
size: few
V: TRBV6-1
CDR3: CASVSNTGELFF
DNA: TGTGCCAGCGTCAGTAACACCGGGGAGCTGTTTTTT

J: TRBJ2-1
D: -
size: -
V: TRBV3-1
CDR3: CASSQGRIRDEQFF
DNA: TGTGCCAGCAGCCAAGGAAGGATTCGGGATGAGCAGTTCTTC

J: TRBJ2-2
D: TRBD2
size: -
V: TRBV27
CDR3: CASSPLSGGGVGELFF
DNA: TGTGCCAGCAGTCCCCTTTCGGGAGGTGGGGTCGGGGAGCTGTTTTTT

J: TRBJ2-3
D: TRBD2
size: few
V: TRBV7-2
CDR3: CASSLALAVGTDTQYF
DNA: TGTGCCAGCAGCTTAGCACTAGCGGTGGGGACAGATACGCAGTATTTT

J: TRBJ2-7
D: -
size: -
V: TRBV20-1
CDR3: CSAMGRGRREQYF
DNA: TGCAGTGCCATGGGTAGGGGCCGGCGAGAGCAGTACTTC

J: TRBJ2-5
D: TRBD1
size: -
V: TRBV19
CDR3: CATSDRAQETQYF
DNA: TGTGCTACGTCGGACAGGGCACAAGAGACCCAGTACTTC

J: TRBJ1-1
D: -
size: -
V: TRBV5-1
CDR3: CASYGTMNTEAFF
DNA: TGCGCCAGCTACGGGACAATGAACACTGAAGCTTTCTTT

J: TRBJ2-7
D: -
size: -
V: TRBV20-1
CDR3: CSAIRGHYEQYF
DNA: TGCAGCGCGATTAGGGGCCACTACGAGCAGTACTTC

J: TRBJ2-2
D: -
size: -
V: TRBV20-1
CDR3: CSARDLRGGTGELFF
DNA: TGCAGTGCTAGAGATCTGAGGGGCGGCACCGGGGAGCTGTTTTTT

J: TRBJ1-2
D: TRBD1
size: many
V: TRBV12-3/TRBV12-4
CDR3: CASSPTGELYGYTF
DNA: TGTGCCAGCAGCCCAACAGGGGAACTCTATGGCTACACCTTC

J: TRBJ2-3
D: TRBD2
size: few
V: TRBV28
CDR3: CAIMAGTRSSDTQYF
DNA: TGTGCCATCATGGCGGGGACTAGGAGTTCAGATACGCAGTATTTT